The entry below gives a single T cell receptor (beta chain) sequence along with its context. The sample belongs to a study of shared clonotypes between healthy human individuals. TCRdb's copy holds only in-frame clones and misses some; the assay was immunoSEQ multiplex PCR. There are about 1.1 million clones in the sample; approximately 75% occur only once, and 0.85% to 1% lies in the top ten. Nashville, Tennessee was home to all donors, each a Caucasian adult. This CDR3 contains 13 residues. CDR1 is WNHNN, CDR2 SYGVQD, per germline (reference sequence). The V gene end was trimmed by 8 bases and the J gene end by 5 bases; junction bases not matched to a gene: 8.

The sequence was collected from a man aged 18 to 30 in good health. Some clones in this sample may be carry-over from other donors' samples. Sequencing was performed on memory CD4+ T cells from PBMCs. Documented subset: CD45RA-negative fraction. V and J are TRBV10-1 and TRBJ2-7; 8 nucleotides agree with TRBD1. The CDR3 coding sequence is TGCGCCAGCTCCGAGTCAGGGGGCGACGAGCAGTACTTC. It encodes CASSESGGDEQYF.